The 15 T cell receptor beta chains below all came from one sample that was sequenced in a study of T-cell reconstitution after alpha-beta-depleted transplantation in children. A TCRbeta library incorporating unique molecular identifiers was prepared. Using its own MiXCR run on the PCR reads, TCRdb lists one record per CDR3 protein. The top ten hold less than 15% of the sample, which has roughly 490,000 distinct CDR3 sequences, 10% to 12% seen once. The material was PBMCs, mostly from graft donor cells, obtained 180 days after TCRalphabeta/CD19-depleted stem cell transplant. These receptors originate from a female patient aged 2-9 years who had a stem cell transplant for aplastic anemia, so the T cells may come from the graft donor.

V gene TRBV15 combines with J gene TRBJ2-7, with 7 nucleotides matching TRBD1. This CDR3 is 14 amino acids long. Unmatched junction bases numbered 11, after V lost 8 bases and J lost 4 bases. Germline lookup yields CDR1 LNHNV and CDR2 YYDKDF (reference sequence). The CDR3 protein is CATFYGTGVYEQYV. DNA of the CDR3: TGTGCCACCTTCTATGGAACAGGGGTTTACGAGCAGTACGTC.

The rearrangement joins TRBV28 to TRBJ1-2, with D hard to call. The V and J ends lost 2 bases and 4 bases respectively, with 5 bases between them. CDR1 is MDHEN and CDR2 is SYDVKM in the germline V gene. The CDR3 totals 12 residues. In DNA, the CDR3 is TGTGCCAGCAGTTTAAAACGCTATGGCTACACCTTC. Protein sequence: CASSLKRYGYTF.

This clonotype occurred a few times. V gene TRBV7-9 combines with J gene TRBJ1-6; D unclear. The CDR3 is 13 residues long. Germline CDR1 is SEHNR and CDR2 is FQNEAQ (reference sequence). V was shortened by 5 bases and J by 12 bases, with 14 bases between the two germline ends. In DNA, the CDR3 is TGTGCCAGCAGCCCGACGGTTAGCAAACCCCTCCACTTT. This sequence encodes CASSPTVSKPLHF.

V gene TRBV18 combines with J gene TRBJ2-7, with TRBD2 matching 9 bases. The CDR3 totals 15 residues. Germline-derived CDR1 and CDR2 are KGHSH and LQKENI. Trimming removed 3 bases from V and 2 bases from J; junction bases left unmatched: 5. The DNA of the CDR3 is TGTGCCAGCTCACCTGTTAGCGGGAGTACCTACGAGCAGTACTTC. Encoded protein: CASSPVSGSTYEQYF.

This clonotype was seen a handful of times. The CDR3 nucleotides read TGTGCCAGCAGCGTGGGACTAGCGGGCTACGAGCAGTACGTC. Protein: CASSVGLAGYEQYV. The chain combines TRBV7-2 with TRBJ2-7; 12 positions agree with TRBD2. The CDR3 consists of 14 residues. CDR1 is SGHTA, CDR2 FQGNSA, per germline. With V trimmed by 5 bases and J by 3 bases, 2 bases remained unmatched.

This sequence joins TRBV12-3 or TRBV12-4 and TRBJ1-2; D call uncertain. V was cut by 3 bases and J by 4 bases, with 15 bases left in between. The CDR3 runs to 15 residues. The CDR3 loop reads CASSLGLGLTYGYTF. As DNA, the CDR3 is TGTGCCAGCAGTTTGGGTTTGGGGTTGACCTATGGCTACACCTTC.

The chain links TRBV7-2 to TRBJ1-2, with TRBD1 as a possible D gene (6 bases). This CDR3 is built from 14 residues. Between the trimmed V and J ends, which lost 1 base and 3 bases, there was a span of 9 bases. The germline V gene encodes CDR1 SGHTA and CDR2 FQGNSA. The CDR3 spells CASSLEGDYYGYTF. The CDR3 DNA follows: TGTGCCAGCAGCTTAGAGGGGGATTACTATGGCTACACCTTC.

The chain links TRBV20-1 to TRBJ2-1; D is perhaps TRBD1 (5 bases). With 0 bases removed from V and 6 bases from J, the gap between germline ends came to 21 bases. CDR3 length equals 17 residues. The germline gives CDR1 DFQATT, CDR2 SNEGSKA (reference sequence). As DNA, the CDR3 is TGCAGTGCTAGAGATCGGGTGACAGTAGCCCCCAGCAATGAGCAGTTCTTC. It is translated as CSARDRVTVAPSNEQFF.

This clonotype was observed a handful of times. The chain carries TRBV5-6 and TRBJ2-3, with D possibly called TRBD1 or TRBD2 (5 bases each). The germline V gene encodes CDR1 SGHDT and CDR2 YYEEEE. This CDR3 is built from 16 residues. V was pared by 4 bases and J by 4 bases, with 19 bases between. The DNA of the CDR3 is TGTGCCAGCAGCGCGCCGGGACCCTCGTCGTCAGATACGCAGTATTTT. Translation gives CASSAPGPSSSDTQYF.

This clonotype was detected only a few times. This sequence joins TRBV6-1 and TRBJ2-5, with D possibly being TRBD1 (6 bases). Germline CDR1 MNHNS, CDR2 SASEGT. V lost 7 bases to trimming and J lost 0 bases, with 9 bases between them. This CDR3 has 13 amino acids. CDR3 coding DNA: TGTGCCAGCACAGGGGTGTACCAAGAGACCCAGTACTTC. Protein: CASTGVYQETQYF.

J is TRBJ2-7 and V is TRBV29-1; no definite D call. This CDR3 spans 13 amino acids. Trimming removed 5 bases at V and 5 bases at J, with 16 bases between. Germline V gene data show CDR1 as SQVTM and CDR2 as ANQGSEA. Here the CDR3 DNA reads TGCAGCGTTCTTTGGCTAGAAGCTAACGAGCAGTACTTC. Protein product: CSVLWLEANEQYF.

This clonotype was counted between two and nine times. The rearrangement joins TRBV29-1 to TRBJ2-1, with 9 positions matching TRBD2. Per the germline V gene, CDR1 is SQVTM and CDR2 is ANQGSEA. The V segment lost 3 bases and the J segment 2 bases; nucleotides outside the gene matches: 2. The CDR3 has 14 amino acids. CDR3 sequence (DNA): TGCAGCGTTGATAGCGGGAGCGCCTACAATGAGCAGTTCTTC. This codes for CSVDSGSAYNEQFF.

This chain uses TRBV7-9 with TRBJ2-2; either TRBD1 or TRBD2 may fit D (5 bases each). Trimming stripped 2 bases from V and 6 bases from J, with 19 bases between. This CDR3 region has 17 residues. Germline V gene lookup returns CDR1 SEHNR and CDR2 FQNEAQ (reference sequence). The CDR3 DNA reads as TGTGCCAGCAGCTTACCGAGAACAGGAGGTACCCCCGGGGAGCTGTTTTTT. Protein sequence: CASSLPRTGGTPGELFF.

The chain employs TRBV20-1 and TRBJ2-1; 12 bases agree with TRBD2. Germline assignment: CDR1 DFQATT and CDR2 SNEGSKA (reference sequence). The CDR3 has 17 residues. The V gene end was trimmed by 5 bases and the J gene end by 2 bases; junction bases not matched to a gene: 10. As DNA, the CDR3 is TGCAGTGCTCAGACTAGCGGGAGCAGTTACCCCTACAATGAGCAGTTCTTC. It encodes CSAQTSGSSYPYNEQFF.

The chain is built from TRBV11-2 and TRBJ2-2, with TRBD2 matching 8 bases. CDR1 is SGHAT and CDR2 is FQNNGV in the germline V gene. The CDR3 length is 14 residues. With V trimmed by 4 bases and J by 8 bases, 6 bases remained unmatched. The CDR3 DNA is TGTGCCAGCAGCTCCGGACTAGCTTGGGGGGAGCTGTTTTTT. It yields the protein CASSSGLAWGELFF.